The 16 T cell receptor beta chains reported below all come from one sample, sequenced in a study of T cells after yellow fever vaccination. Each CDR3 protein gets one entry after TCRdb re-called the 5' RACE reads with MiXCR. The sample records 100,000 to 150,000 distinct CDR3 sequences, 15% being singletons. The sequences come from CD8+ T cells sorted from PBMCs, collected 5 days after the yellow fever booster vaccination. Every receptor here comes from a man younger than 30 who received the YFV17D yellow fever vaccine.

The chain employs TRBV19 and TRBJ2-7; 14 positions match TRBD2. The CDR3 runs to 16 residues. Trimming took 5 bases from V and 3 from J; bases not matched to a gene: 6. Germline values: CDR1 LNHDA, CDR2 SQIVND (reference sequence). The chain's CDR3 is CASSDPGTSGGYEQYF. CDR3 DNA sequence: TGTGCCAGTAGTGACCCCGGGACTAGCGGGGGCTACGAGCAGTACTTC.

This clonotype was picked up a small number of times. The chain has TRBV7-9 and TRBJ2-2; tentative D call: TRBD1 (5 bases). Per germline, CDR1 SEHNR and CDR2 FQNEAQ (reference sequence). The CDR3 is 16 amino acids. V lost 5 bases and J 0 bases, leaving 13 bases between the germline ends. CDR3 in amino acids: CASSGGHHANTGELFF. The CDR3 coding sequence is TGTGCCAGCAGCGGTGGACACCACGCGAACACCGGGGAGCTGTTTTTT. Supplemented by reference TRBV7-9 and TRBJ2-2, the full variable domain reads DTGVSQNPRHKITKRGQNVTFRCDPISEHNRLYWYRQTLGQGPEFLTYFQNEAQLEKSRLLSDRFSAERPKGSFSTLEIQRTEQGDSAMYLCASSGGHHANTGELFFGEGSRLTVL.

The chain employs TRBV3-1 and TRBJ2-3; D could derive from TRBD1 or TRBD2 (6 bases each). Per the germline V gene, CDR1 is LGHDT and CDR2 is YNNKEL (reference sequence). Trimming cost V 1 base and J 1 base, with 15 bases left between them. There are 17 residues in the CDR3. CDR3 in amino acids: CASSQVYSGAGTDTQYF. CDR3 bases: TGTGCCAGCAGCCAAGTCTACTCGGGGGCCGGCACAGATACGCAGTATTTT.

V and J are TRBV7-2 and TRBJ1-5, with a weak D call TRBD1 (5 bases). The V end was cut by 5 bases, the J end by 2 bases, with 16 bases between. Germline values: CDR1 SGHTA, CDR2 FQGNSA. This CDR3 has 16 amino acids. The CDR3 region is CASSPSGRGGNQPQHF. DNA for the CDR3: TGTGCCAGCAGCCCTAGCGGGAGAGGGGGCAATCAGCCCCAGCATTTT.

This clonotype was seen a few times. The rearrangement joins TRBV14 to TRBJ1-2; D is ambiguous. Trimming pared 4 bases from V and 1 base from J, leaving 7 bases between. The germline gives CDR1 SGHDN, CDR2 FVKESK. CDR3 size: 13 residues. The CDR3 spells CASSRSLNYGYTF. CDR3 DNA: TGTGCCAGCAGCCGCAGCCTTAACTATGGCTACACCTTC.

The rearrangement joins TRBV10-3 to TRBJ1-2; D call uncertain. Between the trimmed V and J ends, which lost 8 bases and 6 bases, there was a span of 10 bases. The CDR3 sequence is 11 residues long. From germline, CDR1 is ENHRY and CDR2 SYGVKD. The CDR3 is CAILGQNGYTF. As DNA, the CDR3 is TGTGCCATCCTGGGCCAGAATGGCTACACCTTC.

This clonotype has just a few counts. V gene TRBV29-1 combines with J gene TRBJ1-2, with 7 bases fitting TRBD1. Germline CDR1 SQVTM, CDR2 ANQGSEA. This CDR3 contains 13 residues. The V and J ends lost 7 bases and 1 base, in that order; junction bases with no gene match: 6. CDR3 protein: CSAQGGLNYGYTF. The CDR3, as DNA: TGCAGCGCTCAGGGGGGACTTAACTATGGCTACACCTTC.

This sequence joins TRBV5-1 and TRBJ2-1, with 9 bases matching TRBD2. The CDR3 is 19 amino acids. Germline V lookup: CDR1 SGHRS, CDR2 YFSETQ. J lost 0 bases, V lost 1 base, and 11 bases had no gene match. The CDR3 region is CASSLKGLASSRSYNEQFF. CDR3 DNA sequence: TGCGCCAGCAGCTTGAAGGGACTAGCTTCCTCGCGCTCCTACAATGAGCAGTTCTTC.

This clonotype has more than one count but fewer than ten. The chain couples TRBV7-9 to TRBJ2-4; TRBD1 aligns across 7 bases. The CDR3 spans 17 residues. Germline CDR1 SEHNR, CDR2 FQNEAQ (reference sequence). Trimming cost V 0 bases and J 0 bases; bases outside gene matches: 5. CDR3 protein: CASSLAAQGVAKNIQYF. The CDR3, as DNA: TGTGCCAGCAGCTTAGCCGCGCAGGGGGTAGCCAAAAACATTCAGTACTTC.

The chain joins TRBV24-1 to TRBJ2-5; D might be TRBD2 (7 bases). Germline V gene sequence: CDR1 KGHDR, CDR2 SFDVKD. This CDR3 is 17 amino acids long. V lost 0 bases to trimming and J lost 5 bases, with 18 bases between them. This CDR3 reads CATSDLKDGGPRETQYF. DNA for the CDR3: TGTGCCACCAGTGATTTGAAGGACGGGGGGCCGAGGGAGACCCAGTACTTC.

The gene calls are TRBV29-1 and TRBJ2-5, with D uncertain. The CDR3 extends over 13 amino acids. CDR1 and CDR2 (germline): SQVTM, ANQGSEA. V shed 5 bases and J shed 5 bases, with 15 bases lying between them. In DNA, the CDR3 is TGCAGCGTTTGTCCCGAGGTTGAGGAGACCCAGTACTTC. Residues: CSVCPEVEETQYF. The full variable domain, rest sourced from reference TRBV29-1 and TRBJ2-5, is SAVISQKPSRDICQRGTSLTIQCQVDSQVTMMFWYRQQPGQSLTLIATANQGSEATYESGFVIDKFPISRPNLTFSTLTVSNMSPEDSSIYLCSVCPEVEETQYFGPGTRLLVL.

The gene calls are TRBV12-3 or TRBV12-4 and TRBJ2-1, with no clear D. The CDR3 is made up of 12 amino acids. The ends were cut back, 1 base at V and 9 bases at J, with 7 bases in the middle. CDR3 bases: TGTGCCAGCAGTTTAGGGGGTAGTGAGCAGTTCTTC. This encodes CASSLGGSEQFF.

This clonotype has more than one count but fewer than ten. This chain uses TRBV4-1 with TRBJ2-3; 8 positions agree with TRBD2. Trimming took 3 bases from V and 2 from J; bases not matched to a gene: 4. Germline CDR1 reads MGHRA; CDR2 reads YSYEKL. The CDR3 runs to 15 residues. The CDR3 nucleotides read TGCGCCAGCAGCCAGGTAGCGGGGCTCACAGATACGCAGTATTTT. Protein sequence: CASSQVAGLTDTQYF.

This clonotype was observed a few times. The rearrangement joins TRBV13 to TRBJ2-3; no reliable D call. This CDR3 is built from 13 residues. Deletions cut 4 bases from V and 5 bases from J, with 10 bases between. The V gene's germline CDR1 is PRHDT and CDR2 FYEKMQ (reference sequence). The CDR3 DNA follows: TGTGCCAGCAGCTCCTCCGGCCGAGATACGCAGTATTTT. It yields the protein CASSSSGRDTQYF.

The chain employs TRBV10-3 and TRBJ2-3, with 7 bases aligning to TRBD2. The germline CDR1 and CDR2 sequences are ENHRY and SYGVKD. The V gene end was trimmed by 6 bases and the J gene end by 0 bases; junction bases not matched to a gene: 9. The CDR3 is 16 residues long. The CDR3 here is CAIRDPVGGSTDTQYF. In nucleotides, the CDR3 is TGTGCCATCAGGGACCCTGTCGGGGGGAGCACAGATACGCAGTATTTT.

J is TRBJ2-7 and V is TRBV5-4; no clear D gene. The V gene lost 0 bases and the J gene lost 2 bases, with 9 bases spanning the gap. The CDR3 runs 14 residues. The germline CDR1 and CDR2 sequences are SGHNT and YYREEE (reference sequence). As DNA, the CDR3 is TGTGCCAGCAGCTTGGATCCACCAGCCTACGAGCAGTACGTC. It codes for CASSLDPPAYEQYV.